This T cell receptor (beta chain) stems from a study of read filtering for tumor transcriptome and immune sequencing. Looking at the study overall: Among patients, around 18 were male and around 14 female, aged about 47 to 80 (mean approximately 64). R-ISS stage counts were fewer than ten for I, about 15 for II, 7 for III. RNA-seq yielded only about 75 to 1273 TCR reads, IR-seq about 4 to 10.27 million.

V lost 4 bases to trimming and J lost 11 bases; unmatched junction nucleotides: 4. The CDR3 consists of 12 residues. Germline-derived CDR1 and CDR2 are SQVTM and ANQGSEA. The library was built from about 400 ng RNA with molecular barcoded adaptors for alpha/delta and beta/gamma chains. TCRdb independently ran MiXCR on the reads; one entry per CDR3 protein. The sample holds some 25,000 distinct CDR3 sequences, roughly 19% seen once. What was sequenced was a population of CD138-negative cells sorted from bone marrow. The chain has TRBV29-1 and TRBJ2-1, with 11 bases fitting TRBD2. The receptor was isolated from a donor at least 40 years old with multiple myeloma. CDR3 sequence: CSVAGLAVQQFF. CDR3 DNA: TGCAGCGTTGCGGGACTAGCGGTACAGCAGTTCTTC.